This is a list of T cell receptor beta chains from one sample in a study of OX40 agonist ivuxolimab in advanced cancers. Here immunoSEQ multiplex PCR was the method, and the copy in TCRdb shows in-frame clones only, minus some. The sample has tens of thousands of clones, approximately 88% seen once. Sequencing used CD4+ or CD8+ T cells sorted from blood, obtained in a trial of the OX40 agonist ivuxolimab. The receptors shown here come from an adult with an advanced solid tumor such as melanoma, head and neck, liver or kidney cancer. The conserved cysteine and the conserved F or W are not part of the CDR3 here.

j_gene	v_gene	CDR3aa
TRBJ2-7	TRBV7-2	ASSTSPYEQY
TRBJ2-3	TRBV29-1	SAKSGGASDTQY
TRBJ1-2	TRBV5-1	ASSSLGGTYYGYT
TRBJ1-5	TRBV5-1	ASSSEDRETDSNQPQH
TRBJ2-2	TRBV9	ASSSPLGQGDTGELF
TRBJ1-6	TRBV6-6	ASSYSGGEDSPLH
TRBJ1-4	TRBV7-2	ASSLLGQGAAYEKLF
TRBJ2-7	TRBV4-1	ASSQEGGAEQY
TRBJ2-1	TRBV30	AWSVRWVSGGIYNEQF
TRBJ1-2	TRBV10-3	AISESMAGAHGYT
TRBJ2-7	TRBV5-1	ASSFGRADSYEQY
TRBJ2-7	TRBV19	ASSATGGASYEQY
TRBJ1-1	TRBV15	ATSRDRGGLFAEAF
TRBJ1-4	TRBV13	ASSLGYATNEKLF
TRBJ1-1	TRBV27	ASSLSPNTEAF
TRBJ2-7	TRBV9	ASSVSGTGEQY
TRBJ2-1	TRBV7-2	ASSLPLRGNEQF
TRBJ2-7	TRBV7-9	ASTRGTSYEQY
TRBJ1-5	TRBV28	ASSLGQVIDQPQH
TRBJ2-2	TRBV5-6	ASSLWTSGDQGTGELF
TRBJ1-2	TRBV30	ACDRVDYGYT
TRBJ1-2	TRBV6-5	ASSQQGIYGYT
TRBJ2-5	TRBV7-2	ASSLDHFQETQY
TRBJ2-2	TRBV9	ASNPGDPGELF
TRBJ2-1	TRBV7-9	ASSAGQREF
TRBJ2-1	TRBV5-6	ASSPTVYNEQF
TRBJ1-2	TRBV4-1	ASSQRRETVPTGYGYT
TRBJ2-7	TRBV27	ASSFGPEQY
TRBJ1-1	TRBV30	ACGQGWTEAF
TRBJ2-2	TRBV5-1	ASSWTSGSFDTGELF
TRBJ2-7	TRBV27	ASSPGLAGTYEQY
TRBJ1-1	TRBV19	ASSIYGGREAF
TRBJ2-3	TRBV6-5	ASRSQRHRADTQY
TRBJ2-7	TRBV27	ASSTSSTLGYEQY
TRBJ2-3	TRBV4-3	ASSQDLRQTARDTQY
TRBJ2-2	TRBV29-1	SVGLAVTFTNTGELF
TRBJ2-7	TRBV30	AWNTGTGPYEQY
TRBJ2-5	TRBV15	ATSRPLAGGQETQY
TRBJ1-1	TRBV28	ASSLVGWDTEAF
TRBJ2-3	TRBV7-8	ASSLAGGYTDTQY
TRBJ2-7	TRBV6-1	ASSFATDLSGEQY